This TCR beta chain was identified during a study of beta chain features in type 1 diabetes. Comment on this clone: Its antigen is as yet unknown.

Investigators reverse transcribed all isolated RNA, so they sequenced expressed TCRB transcripts. The protocol was immunoSEQ multiplex PCR, while the TCRdb copy is restricted to in-frame clones and leaves out a portion. This repertoire shows 35,000 to 50,000 clones, approximately 48% found once; its top ten account for around 0.25%. This CDR3 has 15 amino acids. Germline loops: CDR1 SGDLS, CDR2 YYNGEE. V shed 3 bases and J shed 3 bases, with 16 bases lying between them. Study-level findings and limits: When Type 1 diabetes patients were examined, their TCRB CDR3s proved moderately but significantly shorter in all four CD4+ subsets. Lower insertion and higher deletion counts appeared at VDJ junctions in type 1 diabetes patients.

The TCR originated in a woman in her twenties or thirties in good health. Sequencing used stem cell memory CD4+ T cells from blood. J is TRBJ2-7 and V is TRBV9; D is possibly TRBD1 (6 bases). The CDR3 region has the DNA TGTGCCAGCAGCGGTGGGGTTCAGGGGCGCTACGAGCAGTACTTC. This encodes CASSGGVQGRYEQYF.